The clone carrying this T cell receptor (beta chain) has at least ten counts. This record belongs to a study of human T cells and chemical hapten exposure. Study background: Scalp application of diphenylcyclopropenone was performed weekly in patients across the entire approximately 24-week study. Patients, chiefly female, had alopecia areata, totalis or universalis. Small discrepancies in pooled library volume mainly accounted for the varying TCR yields per sample.

MiXCR, run by TCRdb on the RACE reads, gives a single entry per CDR3 protein. Seen here are around 350,000 distinct CDR3 sequences, 5% to 6.5% observed once, and the top ten hold about 8.2%. The germline CDR1 and CDR2 sequences are MNHEY and SMNVEV (reference sequence). The CDR3 totals 18 residues. The ends were cut back, 6 bases at V and 2 bases at J, with 22 bases in the middle. The time point: pre-sensitization, week 0. Treatment reported: therapeutic diphenylcyclopropenone sensitization with weekly scalp DPC. The TCR originated in a woman aged 18 to 35 with alopecia areata. Some clones in this sample may be carry-over from other donors' samples. The specimen was whole blood, collected in connection with sensitization to the hapten diphenylcyclopropenone (DPC). This chain connects TRBV27 to TRBJ1-4, with D maybe TRBD1 (5 bases). The CDR3 bases are TGTGCCAGCAGCTCCACCCGGGACTGGAGTCGGACTAATGAAAAACTGTTTTTT. Amino acid sequence: CASSSTRDWSRTNEKLFF.